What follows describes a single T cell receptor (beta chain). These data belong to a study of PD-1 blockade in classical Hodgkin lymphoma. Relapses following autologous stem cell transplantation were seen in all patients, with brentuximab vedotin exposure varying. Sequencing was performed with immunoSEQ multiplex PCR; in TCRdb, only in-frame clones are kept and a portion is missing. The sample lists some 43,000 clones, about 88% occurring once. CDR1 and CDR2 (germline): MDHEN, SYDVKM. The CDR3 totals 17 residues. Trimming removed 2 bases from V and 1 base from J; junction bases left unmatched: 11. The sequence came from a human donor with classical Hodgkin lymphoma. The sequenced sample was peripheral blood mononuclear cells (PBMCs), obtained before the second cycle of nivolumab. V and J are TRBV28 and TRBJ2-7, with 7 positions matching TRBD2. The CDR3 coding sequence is TGTGCCAGCAGTTTAACACTTCAGTGGGGGGGGTCCTACGAGCAGTACTTC. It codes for CASSLTLQWGGSYEQYF. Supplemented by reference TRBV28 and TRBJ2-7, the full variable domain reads DVKVTQSSRYLVKRTGEKVFLECVQDMDHENMFWYRQDPGLGLRLIYFSYDVKMKEKGDIPEGYSVSREKKERFSLILESASTNQTSMYLCASSLTLQWGGSYEQYFGPGTRLTVT.